This TCR beta chain was sequenced during a study of shared clonotypes between healthy human individuals. Trimming shortened V by 5 bases and J by 1 base, and 11 bases separated the two germline ends. CDR3 length equals 15 residues. Per the germline V gene, CDR1 is SEHNR and CDR2 is FQNEAQ (reference sequence). Profiling relied on immunoSEQ multiplex PCR, and the TCRdb table lists in-frame clones only, not all of them. This table has a few million clones, around 90% appearing once. The chain joins TRBV7-9 to TRBJ1-4, with D tentatively TRBD1 (5 bases). Sequencing input: naive CD4+ T cells sorted from blood. The subset here: CD45RA+ positively selected. This clonotype was sampled from a man younger than 35 in good health. The CDR3 region is CASSHNRQTNEKLFF. CDR3 in DNA: TGTGCCAGCAGCCATAACAGGCAAACTAATGAAAAACTGTTTTTT.